This T cell receptor beta chain is drawn from a study of T cells in Graves' hyperthyroidism and ophthalmopathy. The CDR3 is 15 residues long. V dropped 0 bases and J dropped 3 bases, with 10 bases sitting between them. The germline gives CDR1 SGDLS, CDR2 YYNGEE. Authors of the study amplified TCR beta CDR3 regions from RNA transcripts. HTBI primers were used for first-round RT-PCR of the TCR CDR3. TCRdb analysed the multiplex PCR reads with MiXCR anew, one entry per CDR3 protein. The table has nearly 600,000 distinct CDR3 sequences, approximately 15% seen once; the top ten hold 7.1%. General study points: Most clonotypes expanded in thyroid above 0.001 were likewise present in blood.

Ten or more counts support this clonotype. As yet, its antigen is unknown. Source material: blood. This rearrangement joins TRBV9 to TRBJ2-1; weak D call: TRBD2 (5 bases). The TCR sequence derives from a young woman with Graves' ophthalmopathy. The DNA of the CDR3 is TGTGCCAGCAGCGTAGGGTCAGCGGTCTACAATGAGCAGTTCTTC. It codes for CASSVGSAVYNEQFF. The full variable domain, in which reference TRBV9 and TRBJ2-1 provide the parts outside the CDR3, is DSGVTQTPKHLITATGQRVTLRCSPRSGDLSVYWYQQSLDQGLQFLIQYYNGEERAKGNILERFSAQQFPDLHSELNLSSLELGDSALYFCASSVGSAVYNEQFFGPGTRLTVL.